Following are 25 T cell receptor beta chains from one sample sequenced in a study of blood T cell repertoires in COVID-19. Clones were read by immunoSEQ multiplex PCR, and TCRdb kept only the in-frame ones, dropping some. Here the sample spans about 100,000 clones, around 90% being singletons. The specimen sequenced was peripheral blood. The receptors derive from a human donor with active COVID-19. The donor label of this sample is uncertain.

This chain uses TRBV3-1 (or the pseudogene TRBV3-2) with TRBJ1-4, with 10 bases that match TRBD1. V shed 5 bases, J shed 8 bases, and the junction held 8 bases outside the gene matches. The CDR3 is made up of 15 amino acids. Germline CDR1 reads LGHDT; CDR2 reads YNNKEL (reference sequence). CDR3 nucleotides: TGTGCCAGCAGCGGTGGGACAGGGGCTTTAGAAAAACTGTTTTTT. Its translation is CASSGGTGALEKLFF.

The V gene is TRBV4-1, the J gene TRBJ2-4; the D gene is possibly TRBD1 (6 bases). This CDR3 region has 18 residues. V gave up 0 bases and J gave up 0 bases, with 15 bases separating them. Germline lookup yields CDR1 MGHRA and CDR2 YSYEKL. The CDR3 is CASSQDSQGTLAKNIQYF. The CDR3 DNA follows: TGCGCCAGCAGCCAAGATAGTCAGGGGACCTTAGCCAAAAACATTCAGTACTTC.

J is TRBJ2-1 and V is TRBV3-1 (or the pseudogene TRBV3-2); TRBD2 aligns across 8 bases. Germline lookup yields CDR1 LGHDT and CDR2 YNNKEL (reference sequence). CDR3 length: 15 amino acids. The ends lost 4 bases at V and 4 bases at J; junction bases unmatched: 6. CDR3 nucleotide sequence: TGTGCCAGCAGCCGGACCGGGGGGGCTTACAATGAGCAGTTCTTC. This sequence encodes CASSRTGGAYNEQFF.

This clone was counted a few times. The genes are TRBV5-8 and TRBJ1-5; 8 nucleotides agree with TRBD1. Germline V gene data show CDR1 as SGHTS and CDR2 as YDEGEE. The length of the CDR3 is 15 residues. With 4 bases clipped from V and 3 bases from J, the junction kept 6 bases outside the gene matches. CDR3 residues: CASSQTGAHNQPQHF. The CDR3 DNA is TGTGCCAGCAGCCAGACAGGGGCCCACAATCAGCCCCAGCATTTT. Drawing the rest from reference TRBV5-8 and TRBJ1-5, the complete variable domain is EAGVTQSPTHLIKTRGQQATLRCSPISGHTSVYWYQQALGLGLQFLLWYDEGEERNRGNFPPRFSGRQFPNYSSELNVNALELEDSALYLCASSQTGAHNQPQHFGDGTRLSIL.

This sequence joins TRBV7-9 and TRBJ2-7; 7 bases fit TRBD1. The V gene end was trimmed by 4 bases and the J gene end by 5 bases; junction bases not matched to a gene: 8. The CDR3 spans 14 residues. CDR1 and CDR2 (germline): SEHNR, FQNEAQ (reference sequence). CDR3 sequence reads: CASSWTGFGNEQYF. In nucleotides, the CDR3 is TGTGCCAGCAGCTGGACAGGCTTCGGTAACGAGCAGTACTTC. The whole variable domain, filled in from reference TRBV7-9 and TRBJ2-7, reads DTGVSQNPRHKITKRGQNVTFRCDPISEHNRLYWYRQTLGQGPEFLTYFQNEAQLEKSRLLSDRFSAERPKGSFSTLEIQRTEQGDSAMYLCASSWTGFGNEQYFGPGTRLTVT.

The chain has TRBV2 and TRBJ1-6; no firm D call. Germline V gene data show CDR1 as SNHLY and CDR2 as FYNNEI. This CDR3 contains 14 residues. The V end lost 5 bases, the J end lost 6 bases, and 11 bases lay between the germline ends. CDR3 nucleotide sequence: TGTGCCAGCAGTTTTCATACAGTTAATTCACCCCTCCACTTT. This codes for CASSFHTVNSPLHF.

The V gene is TRBV2, the J gene TRBJ1-6; D ambiguous. CDR1 is SNHLY, CDR2 FYNNEI, per germline. The CDR3 is made up of 12 amino acids. With 4 bases removed from V and 9 bases from J, the gap between germline ends came to 7 bases. The CDR3 is CASSVPLSPLHF. DNA for the CDR3: TGTGCCAGCAGTGTGCCACTTTCACCCCTCCACTTT.

The chain employs TRBV10-3 and TRBJ2-3, with TRBD1 identical over 10 bases. Unmatched junction bases numbered 3, after V lost 6 bases and J lost 3 bases. In germline, CDR1 is ENHRY, CDR2 SYGVKD. The length of the CDR3 is 14 residues. CDR3 residues: CAIRPGQGTDTQYF. In nucleotides, the CDR3 is TGTGCCATCAGGCCGGGACAGGGGACAGATACGCAGTATTTT.

This clone was recorded only once. V gene TRBV19 combines with J gene TRBJ2-5, with D uncertain. The CDR3 contains 15 residues. Germline V gene lookup returns CDR1 LNHDA and CDR2 SQIVND (reference sequence). The V end was cut by 0 bases, the J end by 0 bases, with 8 bases between. The CDR3 is CASSIDRIHQETQYF. The CDR3 nucleotides are TGTGCCAGTAGTATAGACAGGATCCACCAAGAGACCCAGTACTTC. Based on the CDR3 plus reference TRBV19 and TRBJ2-5, the full variable domain is DGGITQSPKYLFRKEGQNVTLSCEQNLNHDAMYWYRQDPGQGLRLIYYSQIVNDFQKGDIAEGYSVSREKKESFPLTVTSAQKNPTAFYLCASSIDRIHQETQYFGPGTRLLVL.

This sequence joins TRBV4-2 and TRBJ1-2; D not certain. The CDR3 totals 13 residues. V was shortened by 4 bases and J by 7 bases, with 13 bases between the two germline ends. Germline V gene lookup returns CDR1 LGHNA and CDR2 YNFKEQ. In DNA, the CDR3 is TGTGCCAGCAGCCTGGCCGGGGAGGGTGGCTACACCTTC. It specifies CASSLAGEGGYTF.

The V call is TRBV27, the J call TRBJ2-5; TRBD2 is a possible D gene (7 bases). With 7 bases removed from V and 5 bases from J, the gap between germline ends came to 20 bases. Germline V gives CDR1 MNHEY, CDR2 SMNVEV (reference sequence). The CDR3 loop spans 15 amino acids. CDR3 sequence reads: CASKTRGGAGETQYF. CDR3 nucleotides: TGTGCCAGCAAAACCCGAGGGGGGGCCGGGGAGACCCAGTACTTC.

The V gene is TRBV11-2, the J gene TRBJ2-1; TRBD2 matches at 8 bases. The CDR3 is 17 residues long. Germline-derived CDR1 and CDR2 are SGHAT and FQNNGV. The J segment lost 5 bases and the V segment lost 1 base, leaving 10 bases of the junction unmatched. This CDR3 reads CASSLGGAGLGDNEQFF. The CDR3 DNA reads as TGTGCCAGCAGCTTAGGGGGCGCGGGACTAGGGGACAATGAGCAGTTCTTC.

Comments on this clone: The limits of the CDR3 on the DNA are not certain, so only TCRdb's listed CDR3 is given. This chain connects TRBV6-6 to TRBJ1-6. Germline values: CDR1 MNHNY, CDR2 SVGAGI (reference sequence). The CDR3 spans 14 residues, counting both ends. The CDR3 is CASSSSGERTPLHF.

This clone was seen many times. V usage is TRBV6-5 and J usage is TRBJ1-1, with TRBD1 matching over 7 bases. The CDR3 spans 13 residues. The junction had 5 bases not matched to a gene; V was cut back by 6 bases and J by 4 bases. CDR1 is MNHEY, CDR2 SVGAGI, per germline. For the CDR3, the DNA is TGTGCCAGCAGGTTTACAGGGGTCACTGAAGCTTTCTTT. It codes for CASRFTGVTEAFF.

V usage is TRBV3-1 (or the pseudogene TRBV3-2) and J usage is TRBJ2-3; D is unresolved. This CDR3 is 13 amino acids long. Trimming took off 4 bases at V and 4 bases at J, with 9 bases between the two ends. Germline CDR1 reads LGHDT; CDR2 reads YNNKEL (reference sequence). CDR3 nucleotide sequence: TGTGCCAGCAGCCCTACAGCTGCAGATACGCAGTATTTT. The encoded protein is CASSPTAADTQYF.

The DNA for the CDR3 is TGCGCCAGCAGCCAACCTGGACAGGGGCGGAGAAGATACGAGCAGTACTTC. Translated: CASSQPGQGRRRYEQYF. The rearrangement links TRBV4-1 to TRBJ2-7; 9 bases align to TRBD1. Germline loops: CDR1 MGHRA, CDR2 YSYEKL. V was pared by 2 bases and J by 4 bases, with 12 bases of the junction left unmatched. The CDR3 extends over 17 amino acids.

The rearrangement links TRBV9 to TRBJ1-4; no firm D call. The CDR3 is 16 amino acids. Germline V gene lookup returns CDR1 SGDLS and CDR2 YYNGEE. V lost 3 bases, J lost 1 base, and 13 bases lay in between. This CDR3 reads CASSAFPGGTNEKLFF. CDR3 DNA: TGTGCCAGCAGCGCCTTCCCAGGAGGAACTAATGAAAAACTGTTTTTT.

The chain has TRBV7-9 and TRBJ1-6; D not certain. This CDR3 contains 14 residues. Trimming removed 4 bases at V and 10 bases at J, with 14 bases between. CDR1 and CDR2 from the germline V gene are SEHNR and FQNEAQ (reference sequence). CDR3 loop: CASSSGASSSPLHF. Written as DNA, the CDR3 is TGTGCCAGCAGCTCCGGTGCCAGTAGCTCACCCCTCCACTTT.

The CDR3 bases are TGTGCCAGCAGTTTTCGAGATACGCAGTATTTT. Translation: CASSFRDTQYF. The chain joins TRBV28 to TRBJ2-3; the D is unclear. V lost 3 bases and J lost 5, with 3 bases in between. CDR3 length: 11 amino acids. Germline lookup yields CDR1 MDHEN and CDR2 SYDVKM. The whole variable domain, filled in from reference TRBV28 and TRBJ2-3, reads DVKVTQSSRYLVKRTGEKVFLECVQDMDHENMFWYRQDPGLGLRLIYFSYDVKMKEKGDIPEGYSVSREKKERFSLILESASTNQTSMYLCASSFRDTQYFGPGTRLTVL.

The genes are TRBV27 and TRBJ2-5; a possible D gene is TRBD1 (6 bases). V was cut by 3 bases and J by 4 bases, with 12 bases left in between. Germline V lookup: CDR1 MNHEY, CDR2 SMNVEV (reference sequence). This CDR3 spans 14 amino acids. In nucleotides, the CDR3 is TGTGCCAGCAGTTTCAGTACACAGGGAGAGACCCAGTACTTC. It yields the protein CASSFSTQGETQYF.

This clone was observed a few times. This rearrangement joins TRBV7-2 to TRBJ1-4; no reliable D call. V dropped 5 bases and J dropped 7 bases, with 11 bases sitting between them. CDR3 length: 13 amino acids. CDR1 SGHTA and CDR2 FQGNSA come from the germline V gene. Here the CDR3 reads CASSREYGEKLFF. Written as DNA, the CDR3 is TGTGCCAGCAGCCGGGAATATGGTGAAAAACTGTTTTTT.

The rearrangement links TRBV4-2 to TRBJ2-2, with TRBD1 identical over 10 bases. This CDR3 is built from 18 residues. With V trimmed by 3 bases and J by 7 bases, 14 bases remained unmatched. Germline V gene lookup returns CDR1 LGHNA and CDR2 YNFKEQ. The chain's CDR3 is CASSHRGGDRGLHGELFF. In nucleotides, the CDR3 is TGTGCCAGCAGCCACCGTGGGGGAGACAGGGGGCTCCACGGGGAGCTGTTTTTT.

The chain recombines TRBV28 with TRBJ2-7, with 7 bases matching TRBD2. CDR1 is MDHEN and CDR2 is SYDVKM in the germline V gene. The junction had 0 bases not matched to a gene; V was cut back by 2 bases and J by 5 bases. The length of the CDR3 is 12 residues. CDR3 coding DNA: TGTGCCAGCAGTTTAGGGAGGGACGAGCAGTACTTC. Its translation: CASSLGRDEQYF.

This sequence joins TRBV12-5 and TRBJ1-6, with D perhaps matching TRBD1 (5 bases). The V end lost 0 bases, the J end lost 0 bases, and 9 bases lay between the germline ends. The CDR3 is 17 amino acids. Germline V CDR1 and CDR2: LGHNT, FRNRAP. Here the CDR3 reads CASGLVLGGSYNSPLHF. The CDR3 nucleotides read TGTGCTAGTGGTTTGGTACTCGGGGGCTCCTATAATTCACCCCTCCACTTT.

This rearrangement joins TRBV5-1 to TRBJ2-5; 11 bases line up with TRBD2. The V and J ends lost 4 bases and 3 bases, in that order; junction bases with no gene match: 8. The CDR3 is 16 amino acids. Germline V lookup: CDR1 SGHRS, CDR2 YFSETQ. Here the CDR3 reads CASSLTSGGTKETQYF. The CDR3 DNA is TGCGCCAGCAGCCTAACTAGCGGGGGTACTAAAGAGACCCAGTACTTC. Variable domain in full (rest from reference TRBV5-1 and TRBJ2-5): KAGVTQTPRYLIKTRGQQVTLSCSPISGHRSVSWYQQTPGQGLQFLFEYFSETQRNKGNFPGRFSGRQFSNSRSEMNVSTLELGDSALYLCASSLTSGGTKETQYFGPGTRLLVL.